The rows below give T cell receptor beta chains drawn from one sample of a study of blood T cells in healthy people across ages. TCRdb reanalysed the 5' RACE reads using MiXCR and keeps one entry per CDR3 protein. The table records 800,000 to 900,000 distinct CDR3 sequences, approximately 65% of them present only once. The sequenced sample consisted of blood. Receptors were obtained from a man between 25 and 39 years old in good health. Both conserved end residues are part of each CDR3. Each record gives: D gene, V gene, clone size, J gene, CDR3 protein, CDR3 DNA. The D gene is left open where the match is weak. A row's size may be missing; if present it is once, few, many or a size class.

>TRBD1|TRBV20-1|-|TRBJ1-2
CSAWDSEGYTF
TGCAGTGCTTGGGACAGTGAGGGCTACACCTTC
>-|TRBV9|few|TRBJ1-2
CASSGLTANYGYTF
TGTGCCAGCAGCGGGTTGACAGCTAACTATGGCTACACCTTC
>-|TRBV12-3/TRBV12-4|-|TRBJ2-3
CASTLGTLGDTQYF
TGTGCCAGCACCCTCGGGACCTTGGGAGATACGCAGTATTTT
>-|TRBV20-1|few|TRBJ2-3
CSAELPQAADTQYF
TGCAGTGCTGAACTGCCACAGGCGGCAGATACGCAGTATTTT
>-|TRBV19|-|TRBJ1-2
CASSIGRNGYTF
TGTGCCAGTAGTATCGGCAGGAATGGCTACACCTTC
>TRBD2|TRBV15|-|TRBJ2-1
CATSRDPGTSDNEQFF
TGTGCCACCAGCAGAGACCCCGGGACTAGCGACAATGAGCAGTTCTTC
>-|TRBV10-2|-|TRBJ2-1
CASSGGGPLYNEQFF
TGCGCCAGCAGTGGAGGGGGGCCCCTATACAATGAGCAGTTCTTC
>-|TRBV10-3|-|TRBJ1-5
CATRSRESEQPQHF
TGTGCCACCCGGAGCAGGGAATCGGAGCAGCCCCAGCATTTT
>-|TRBV27|-|TRBJ2-5
CASSFGTGRFETQYF
TGTGCCAGCAGTTTCGGTACAGGGAGGTTCGAGACCCAGTACTTC
>-|TRBV5-1|-|TRBJ2-1
CASSLLDWDNEQFF
TGCGCCAGCAGCTTGCTAGATTGGGATAATGAGCAGTTCTTC
>TRBD1|TRBV4-3|-|TRBJ1-5
CASSQVWTGEGQPQHF
TGCGCCAGCAGCCAAGTATGGACAGGGGAAGGTCAGCCCCAGCATTTT
>-|TRBV5-1|-|TRBJ1-2
CASSSRTGGAEAGYTF
TGCGCCAGCAGCTCCCGGACGGGGGGCGCCGAGGCTGGCTACACCTTC
>TRBD1|TRBV6-5|once|TRBJ2-5
CASSPQGGAKTQYF
TGTGCCAGCAGCCCCCAAGGGGGCGCGAAGACCCAGTACTTC
>-|TRBV12-3/TRBV12-4|-|TRBJ1-1
CASSLSITGRTEAFF
TGTGCCAGCAGTTTATCCATCACAGGGAGGACTGAAGCTTTCTTT
>-|TRBV6-5|-|TRBJ1-5
CASQLFLGESNQPQHF
TGTGCCAGCCAGCTTTTTTTAGGGGAGAGCAATCAGCCCCAGCATTTT
>-|TRBV11-2|few|TRBJ1-2
CASSPTRGYTF
TGTGCCAGCAGCCCAACCAGGGGCTACACCTTC
>TRBD2|TRBV2|-|TRBJ2-3
CASEGLAGSTDTQYF
TGTGCCAGCGAGGGACTAGCGGGTAGCACAGATACGCAGTATTTT
>TRBD1|TRBV7-2|once|TRBJ2-2
CASSLGQGHGELFF
TGTGCCAGCAGCTTAGGACAGGGTCACGGGGAGCTGTTTTTT
>-|TRBV4-2|-|TRBJ2-3
CASSQTGIGGADTQYF
TGTGCCAGCAGCCAAACAGGTATCGGTGGGGCAGATACGCAGTATTTT
>TRBD1|TRBV4-3|-|TRBJ2-7
CASSQDLVLRDRAYEQYF
TGCGCCAGCAGCCAAGATCTGGTCCTCCGGGACAGGGCCTACGAGCAGTACTTC
>-|TRBV7-2|-|TRBJ2-7
CASSLDPSGYEQYF
TGTGCCAGCAGCCTGGACCCATCGGGTTACGAGCAGTACTTC
>-|TRBV6-5|few|TRBJ2-7
CASSYSPSRYEQYF
TGTGCCAGCAGTTACTCGCCTAGTAGGTACGAGCAGTACTTC
>-|TRBV6-2/TRBV6-3|many|TRBJ2-1
CASSYIERSWDYNEQFF
TGTGCCAGCAGTTATATTGAGCGGTCCTGGGACTACAATGAGCAGTTCTTC
>-|TRBV12-3/TRBV12-4|-|TRBJ2-5
CASSLGELETQYF
TGTGCCAGCAGTTTGGGGGAATTGGAGACCCAGTACTTC
>-|TRBV6-1|-|TRBJ1-1
CASSEGGREAFF
TGTGCCAGCAGTGAAGGCGGGCGCGAAGCTTTCTTT
>TRBD2|TRBV10-3|-|TRBJ2-1
CAHGRGGSYNEQFF
TGTGCGCACGGGCGGGGGGGCTCCTACAATGAGCAGTTCTTC
>TRBD1|TRBV25-1|-|TRBJ2-6
CASAGTGGSGANVLTF
TGTGCCAGCGCAGGGACAGGGGGATCTGGGGCCAACGTCCTGACTTTC
>TRBD2|TRBV11-2|once|TRBJ2-3
CASRKRGVYSSTDTQYF
TGTGCCAGCAGAAAGCGGGGGGTATATTCTAGCACAGATACGCAGTATTTT
>-|TRBV28|few|TRBJ2-3
CASSSDRTSTDTQYF
TGTGCCAGCAGTTCTGACAGGACTAGCACAGATACGCAGTATTTT
>-|TRBV4-3|-|TRBJ2-7
CASSQESGAGGREQYF
TGCGCCAGCAGCCAAGAATCAGGGGCAGGAGGGAGAGAGCAGTACTTC
>-|TRBV15|few|TRBJ2-1
CATSRESYNEQFF
TGTGCCACCAGCAGAGAGAGCTACAATGAGCAGTTCTTC
>-|TRBV20-1|-|TRBJ1-6
CSARVPTVSFPPLHF
TGCAGTGCTAGAGTCCCTACAGTTTCTTTTCCACCCCTCCACTTT
>TRBD2|TRBV5-1|-|TRBJ2-1
CASSITSGLSYNEQFF
TGCGCCAGCAGCATCACTAGCGGCCTCTCCTACAATGAGCAGTTCTTC
>-|TRBV30|-|TRBJ2-3
CAWSGLSTDTQYF
TGTGCCTGGAGTGGTCTAAGCACAGATACGCAGTATTTT
>-|TRBV6-6|-|TRBJ2-3
CASSYREIDTQYF
TGTGCCAGCAGTTACCGGGAGATAGATACGCAGTATTTT
>-|TRBV19|-|TRBJ2-1
CASSSGGGDEQFF
TGTGCCAGTAGTTCCGGAGGGGGGGATGAGCAGTTCTTC
>-|TRBV20-1|-|TRBJ1-5
CSARQGSGYQPQHF
TGCAGTGCTAGACAGGGCTCGGGCTATCAGCCCCAGCATTTT
>-|TRBV29-1|-|TRBJ1-1
CSVEQEVTEAFF
TGCAGCGTGGAACAGGAGGTCACTGAAGCTTTCTTT
>TRBD1|TRBV2|few|TRBJ2-7
CASSVPQGVYEQYF
TGTGCCAGCAGTGTCCCACAGGGGGTCTACGAGCAGTACTTC
>TRBD2|TRBV20-1|once|TRBJ2-1
CSASTGTSMFNEQFF
TGCAGTGCTAGTACCGGGACTAGTATGTTCAATGAGCAGTTCTTC
>-|TRBV9|-|TRBJ1-2
CASSETGRGGYGYTF
TGTGCCAGCAGCGAAACAGGGCGGGGAGGGTATGGCTACACCTTC
>-|TRBV30|-|TRBJ2-7
CAWIQGGSYEQYF
TGTGCCTGGATCCAGGGAGGATCCTACGAGCAGTACTTC
>-|TRBV24-1|-|TRBJ2-5
CATSAPDLQETQYF
TGTGCCACCAGTGCACCGGACTTACAAGAGACCCAGTACTTC
>-|TRBV15|-|TRBJ2-5
CATSPGALYNEQYF
TGTGCCACCAGCCCCGGGGCCCTGTACAATGAGCAGTACTTC
>-|TRBV30|-|TRBJ2-3
CAWSVGSSTDTQYF
TGTGCCTGGAGTGTGGGGTCGAGCACAGATACGCAGTATTTT